The subject of this entry is one TCR beta chain. Its matching antigen is unknown. The data belong to a study of shared clonotypes between healthy human individuals. Study-wide points: Clonotype sharing among donors, it was expected, would be affected by sequencing depth.

Some clones are missing from TCRdb's copy, which holds only in-frame ones; the method was immunoSEQ multiplex PCR. The sample lists millions of clones; over 85% were seen once. Trimming took 0 bases from V and 7 from J, leaving 15 bases between them. CDR3 length equals 15 residues. Germline-derived CDR1 and CDR2 are LGHNA and YSLEER. The rearrangement links TRBV4-3 to TRBJ1-2, with D hard to call. The receptor's source is a man between 18 and 35 years old in good health. Sequencing was done on a sample of naive CD4+ T cells sorted from blood. Subset defined: CD45RA+ positively selected. CDR3 DNA: TGCGCCAGCAGCCAAGATAGCGGGTTTCGGGGTGGCTACACCTTC. Residues: CASSQDSGFRGGYTF.